This entry lists 24 T cell receptor beta chains sequenced from one sample in a study of blood T cell repertoires in COVID-19. The repertoire was sequenced with immunoSEQ multiplex PCR; TCRdb's copy has only in-frame clones and lacks some. Seen here are 200,000 to 250,000 clones, around 84% observed once, and the top ten hold approximately 6.8%. The sequencing input was peripheral blood. These receptors were collected from a woman aged 65 to 85 with active or convalescent COVID-19.

This clone was counted a single time. The chain couples TRBV6-2 or TRBV6-3 to TRBJ1-2; D gene unclear. The CDR3 contains 12 residues. V was cut by 2 bases and J by 8 bases, with 9 bases left in between. In germline, CDR1 is MNHEY, CDR2 SVGEGT. The CDR3 nucleotides are TGTGCCAGCAGTTACCACCCCGAGGGCTACACCTTC. This codes for CASSYHPEGYTF.

The chain is built from TRBV5-4 and TRBJ1-1; no clear D gene. The germline V gene has CDR1 SGHNT and CDR2 YYREEE (reference sequence). The CDR3 is 17 residues long. The V and J ends lost 1 base and 0 bases respectively, with 16 bases between them. The DNA of the CDR3 is TGTGCCAGCAGCTTGCTAGGACTTCAGACGTTGAACACTGAAGCTTTCTTT. Translating it yields CASSLLGLQTLNTEAFF.

The J gene is TRBJ2-7, the V gene TRBV9, with 8 bases matching TRBD2. Germline V gives CDR1 SGDLS, CDR2 YYNGEE. V lost 0 bases to trimming and J lost 4 bases; unmatched junction nucleotides: 3. The CDR3 spans 14 residues. The CDR3 sequence: CASSVGGLGYEQYF. CDR3 DNA: TGTGCCAGCAGCGTAGGGGGACTAGGGTACGAGCAGTACTTC.

This chain connects TRBV27 to TRBJ1-3; TRBD1 might be the D (5 bases). The V gene's germline CDR1 is MNHEY and CDR2 SMNVEV (reference sequence). Trimming took off 8 bases at V and 0 bases at J, with 8 bases between the two ends. CDR3 length: 13 residues. CDR3 amino acids: CASWTPSGNTIYF. DNA for the CDR3: TGTGCCAGCTGGACACCCTCTGGAAACACCATATATTTT.

Details on this clone: The sample carries other DNA sequences with the same CDR3. CDR3 residues: CASSPDSSYGYTF. The CDR3 bases are TGTGCCAGCTCACCGGACAGCTCCTATGGCTACACCTTC. The chain employs TRBV18 and TRBJ1-2, with a weak D call TRBD1 (6 bases). The CDR3 covers 13 residues. Germline loops: CDR1 KGHSH, CDR2 LQKENI. Trimming left V 3 bases short and J 4 bases short, with 9 bases between.

The J gene is TRBJ1-3, the V gene TRBV7-2, with TRBD1 as a possible D gene (6 bases). The ends were cut back, 3 bases at V and 3 bases at J, with 12 bases in the middle. Germline values: CDR1 SGHTA, CDR2 FQGNSA. The CDR3 spans 15 residues. CDR3 residues: CASSFDGQIGNTIYF. CDR3 coding DNA: TGTGCCAGCAGCTTCGACGGACAGATTGGAAACACCATATATTTT.

V usage is TRBV6-5 and J usage is TRBJ2-5, with D perhaps TRBD2 (6 bases). CDR3 length: 14 amino acids. Germline V lookup: CDR1 MNHEY, CDR2 SVGAGI. V dropped 2 bases and J dropped 6 bases, with 13 bases sitting between them. The DNA for the CDR3 is TGTGCCAGCAGTTACGGGGCGGGGAGAAAGACCCAGTACTTC. It translates to CASSYGAGRKTQYF.

The genes are TRBV7-9 and TRBJ1-1; 10 bases fit TRBD1. The CDR3 length is 15 residues. J lost 5 bases, V lost 4 bases, and 7 bases had no gene match. Germline V CDR1 and CDR2: SEHNR, FQNEAQ (reference sequence). CDR3 region: CASSSGTGVGTEAFF. In DNA, the CDR3 is TGTGCCAGCAGCTCGGGGACAGGGGTGGGGACTGAAGCTTTCTTT.

The chain combines TRBV11-3 with TRBJ1-1; 11 positions match TRBD1. The germline V gene encodes CDR1 SGHNT and CDR2 YENEEA. J was trimmed by 5 bases and V by 3 bases; bases with no gene match: 11. The CDR3 runs 17 residues. The CDR3 nucleotides read TGTGCCAGCAGCTTCGCCGGGACAGGGGGGTATTCGACTGAAGCTTTCTTT. Translating it yields CASSFAGTGGYSTEAFF.

The chain couples TRBV7-8 to TRBJ2-7; 8 bases match TRBD2. The germline CDR1 and CDR2 sequences are SGHVS and FQNEAQ. The CDR3 consists of 13 residues. V was pared by 1 base and J by 7 bases, with 3 bases of the junction left unmatched. CDR3 protein: CASSLGLAKEQYF. The CDR3 DNA reads as TGTGCCAGCAGCTTAGGACTAGCGAAGGAGCAGTACTTC.

The V and J genes are TRBV14 and TRBJ2-5; no firm D call. Trimming pared 1 base from V and 1 base from J, leaving 13 bases between. There are 16 residues in the CDR3. Germline V gene sequence: CDR1 SGHDN, CDR2 FVKESK. CDR3 sequence (DNA): TGTGCCAGCAGCCAAGCAAGGTGGGCTCTCCAAGAGACCCAGTACTTC. Residues: CASSQARWALQETQYF. Complete variable domain (other parts from reference TRBV14 and TRBJ2-5): EAGVTQFPSHSVIEKGQTVTLRCDPISGHDNLYWYRRVMGKEIKFLLHFVKESKQDESGMPNNRFLAERTGGTYSTLKVQPAELEDSGVYFCASSQARWALQETQYFGPGTRLLVL.

V is TRBV12-3 or TRBV12-4 and J is TRBJ1-6; D gene uncertain. This CDR3 comprises 12 residues. V lost 5 bases, J lost 10 bases, and 9 bases lay in between. CDR3 coding DNA: TGTGCCAGCAGTCACCCGGGATCACCCCTCCACTTT. Its protein is CASSHPGSPLHF.

This clone was seen once. The CDR3 sequence: CASRWGRATGELFF. The DNA for the CDR3 is TGCGCCAGCAGGTGGGGCAGGGCGACCGGGGAGCTGTTTTTT. The chain is built from TRBV5-1 and TRBJ2-2; perhaps TRBD1 as D (5 bases). CDR3 length equals 14 residues. V was clipped by 5 bases and J by 5 bases, with 13 bases between them. Looked up from germline, CDR1 is SGHRS and CDR2 is YFSETQ.

The V gene is TRBV27, the J gene TRBJ2-1, with a possible D match to TRBD2 (6 bases). Trimming stripped 4 bases from V and 9 bases from J, with 22 bases between. Germline CDR1 is MNHEY and CDR2 is SMNVEV (reference sequence). There are 16 residues in the CDR3. The CDR3 sequence: CASSSVTSWRGFEQFF. The DNA of the CDR3 is TGTGCCAGCAGTTCTGTGACGTCCTGGAGGGGTTTTGAGCAGTTCTTC.

The rearrangement uses TRBV25-1 and TRBJ1-5; D may be TRBD1 (5 bases). Germline-derived CDR1 and CDR2 are MGHDK and SYGVNS. V lost 5 bases, J lost 2 bases, and 10 bases lay in between. The CDR3 runs 14 residues. The CDR3 loop is CASSQGLGNQPQHF. As DNA, the CDR3 is TGTGCCAGCAGTCAGGGTTTGGGCAATCAGCCCCAGCATTTT.

The CDR3 protein is CASWAAFF. DNA of the CDR3: TGTGCCAGCTGGGCCGCTTTCTTT. The chain couples TRBV5-8 to TRBJ1-1; D remains ambiguous. V lost 7 bases and J lost 11, with 6 bases in between. The CDR3 is 8 amino acids. The germline V gene has CDR1 SGHTS and CDR2 YDEGEE.

This sequence joins TRBV12-3 or TRBV12-4 and TRBJ1-5; no clear D. This CDR3 has 12 residues. The V gene lost 7 bases and the J gene lost 5 bases, with 9 bases spanning the gap. The CDR3 here is CASNLNDQPQHF. Written as DNA, the CDR3 is TGTGCCAGCAATCTTAATGATCAGCCCCAGCATTTT.

The V and J genes are TRBV6-6 and TRBJ2-3; no definite D call. The V gene's germline CDR1 is MNHNY and CDR2 SVGAGI (reference sequence). V gave up 6 bases and J gave up 0 bases, with 4 bases separating them. The CDR3 runs to 12 residues. The CDR3 sequence: CASSSSTDTQYF. As DNA, the CDR3 is TGTGCCAGCAGCTCTAGCACAGATACGCAGTATTTT.

The J gene is TRBJ2-5, the V gene TRBV10-3; TRBD2 agrees at 7 bases. Germline lookup yields CDR1 ENHRY and CDR2 SYGVKD. Unmatched junction bases numbered 9, after V lost 6 bases and J lost 5 bases. The CDR3 totals 14 residues. Here the CDR3 reads CAIRDHELAETQYF. The CDR3 DNA reads as TGTGCCATCAGGGACCATGAACTAGCGGAGACCCAGTACTTC.

The chain has TRBV12-3 or TRBV12-4 and TRBJ2-7; possible D gene TRBD1, 5 bases. V shed 3 bases and J shed 5 bases, with 8 bases lying between them. CDR3 length: 12 amino acids. The CDR3 loop reads CASSFNRNEQYF. In nucleotides, the CDR3 is TGTGCCAGCAGTTTCAACAGGAACGAGCAGTACTTC.

This sequence joins TRBV21-1 and TRBJ1-2; the table's TRBD1 call for D was not verified on the DNA. TRBV21-1 is designated a pseudogene. CDR3 length equals 12 residues. The DNA for the CDR3 is TGTGCCAGGCGGACAGGGTTGATGGCCTACACCTTC. Encoded protein: CARRTGLMAYTF.

The chain uses TRBV5-6 and TRBJ1-2; D gene unclear. V lost 2 bases and J lost 8, with 10 bases in between. Germline V gene lookup returns CDR1 SGHDT and CDR2 YYEEEE. The CDR3 extends over 12 amino acids. In DNA, the CDR3 is TGTGCCAGCAGCTTTCAGGAGGTCGGCTACACCTTC. Its translation: CASSFQEVGYTF.

This clone has just one count. The gene calls are TRBV5-6 and TRBJ2-1; the D gene is possibly TRBD2 (7 bases). The length of the CDR3 is 15 residues. The germline V gene has CDR1 SGHDT and CDR2 YYEEEE. V dropped 4 bases and J dropped 2 bases, with 13 bases sitting between them. CDR3 coding DNA: TGTGCCAGCAGCCGGGGGGCTAGCGCCTACAATGAGCAGTTCTTC. Protein: CASSRGASAYNEQFF.

The V call is TRBV7-9, the J call TRBJ1-4; TRBD1 agrees at 8 bases. The germline CDR1 and CDR2 sequences are SEHNR and FQNEAQ (reference sequence). The V and J ends lost 8 bases and 8 bases, in that order; junction bases with no gene match: 13. The length of the CDR3 is 15 residues. The CDR3 protein is CASASGQGWWEKLFF. As DNA, the CDR3 is TGTGCCAGCGCTAGCGGACAGGGCTGGTGGGAAAAACTGTTTTTT.